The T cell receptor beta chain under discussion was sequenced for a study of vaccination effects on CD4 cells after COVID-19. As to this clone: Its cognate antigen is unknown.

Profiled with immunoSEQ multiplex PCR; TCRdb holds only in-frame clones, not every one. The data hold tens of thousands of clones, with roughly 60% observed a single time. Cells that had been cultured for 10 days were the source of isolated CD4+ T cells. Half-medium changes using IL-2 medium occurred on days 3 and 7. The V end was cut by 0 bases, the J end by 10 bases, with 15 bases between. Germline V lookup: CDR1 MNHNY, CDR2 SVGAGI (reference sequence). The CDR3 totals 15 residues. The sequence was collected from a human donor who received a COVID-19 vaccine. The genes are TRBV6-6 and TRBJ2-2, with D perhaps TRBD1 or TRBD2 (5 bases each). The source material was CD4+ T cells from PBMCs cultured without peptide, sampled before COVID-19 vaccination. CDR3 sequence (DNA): TGTGCCAGCAGTTACTCTGTGACATTGGGGGAGGAGCTGTTTTTT. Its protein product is CASSYSVTLGEELFF.